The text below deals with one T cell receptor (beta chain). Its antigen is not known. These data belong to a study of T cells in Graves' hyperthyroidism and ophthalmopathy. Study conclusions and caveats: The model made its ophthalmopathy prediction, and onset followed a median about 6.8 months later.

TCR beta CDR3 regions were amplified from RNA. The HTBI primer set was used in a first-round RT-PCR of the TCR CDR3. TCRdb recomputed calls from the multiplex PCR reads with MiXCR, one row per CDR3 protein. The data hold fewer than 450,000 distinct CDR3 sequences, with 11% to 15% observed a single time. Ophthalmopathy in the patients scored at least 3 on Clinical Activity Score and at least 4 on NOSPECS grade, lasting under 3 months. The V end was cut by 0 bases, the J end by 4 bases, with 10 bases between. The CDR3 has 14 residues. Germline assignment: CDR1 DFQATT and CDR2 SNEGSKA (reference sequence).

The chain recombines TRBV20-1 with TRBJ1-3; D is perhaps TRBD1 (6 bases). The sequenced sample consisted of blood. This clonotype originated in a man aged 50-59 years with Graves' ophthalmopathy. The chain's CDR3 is CSARDYTGGNTIYF. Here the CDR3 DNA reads TGCAGTGCTAGAGATTATACAGGGGGAAACACCATATATTTT.